The 23 T cell receptor beta chains listed next were all sequenced from one sample in a study of neurological immune-mediated disorders. In TCRdb, the 5' RACE reads were re-called with MiXCR into one record per CDR3 protein. The sample consists of 45,000 or so distinct CDR3 sequences, 2.5% to 3.5% of them appearing once. Sequenced input: PBMCs. The receptors originated from a woman aged 50 to 60 with multiple sclerosis.

The sample holds many counts of this clonotype. The J gene is TRBJ1-2, the V gene TRBV7-2, with D tentatively TRBD1 (5 bases). Trimming stripped 4 bases from V and 2 bases from J, with 14 bases between. This CDR3 is built from 15 residues. Germline V CDR1 and CDR2: SGHTA, FQGNSA. The CDR3 here is CASSSGGTGNYGYTF. CDR3 nucleotide sequence: TGTGCCAGCAGCTCCGGGGGAACCGGCAACTATGGCTACACCTTC.

This clonotype has a count of ten or more. The rearrangement uses TRBV7-2 and TRBJ2-1, with TRBD2 matching 11 bases. Germline CDR1 is SGHTA and CDR2 is FQGNSA. The CDR3 contains 15 residues. Losses at the gene ends were 0 bases for V and 9 bases for J; bases not matched to a gene: 4. The CDR3 sequence is CASSLASGGAPEQFF. In DNA form, the CDR3 reads TGTGCCAGCAGCTTAGCTAGCGGGGGGGCCCCTGAGCAGTTCTTC.

Many counts were recorded for this clonotype. The V and J genes are TRBV7-2 and TRBJ2-1; 15 positions agree with TRBD2. The CDR3 has 16 amino acids. J lost 14 bases, V lost 2 bases, and 10 bases had no gene match. The germline CDR1 and CDR2 sequences are SGHTA and FQGNSA. The CDR3 DNA reads as TGTGCCAGCAGCTTATCCCGGGGACTAGCGGGGGGAACCAAGTTCTTC. Residues: CASSLSRGLAGGTKFF.

A remark on this clonotype: A much larger clone lies one base from this, so it may be a read error. The chain is built from TRBV28 and TRBJ2-7; 9 bases fit TRBD1. Germline-derived CDR1 and CDR2 are MDHEN and SYDVKM. The trim removed 3 bases at V and 7 bases at J, leaving 13 bases unmatched. The CDR3 totals 16 residues. As DNA, the CDR3 is TGTGCCAGCAGTTTCGGACACGGGACAGGGATCAAAGAGCAGTACTTC. Translation: CASSFGHGTGIKEQYF.

At least ten counts were recorded for this clonotype. The CDR3 is CSASNRGNQPQHF. The CDR3 bases are TGCAGTGCTTCCAACAGGGGCAATCAGCCCCAGCATTTT. The chain carries TRBV20-1 and TRBJ1-5; maybe TRBD1 (6 bases). Per germline, CDR1 DFQATT and CDR2 SNEGSKA (reference sequence). This CDR3 is built from 13 residues. V was trimmed by 5 bases and J by 2 bases, leaving 10 bases between them.

This clonotype was detected many times. V and J are TRBV24-1 and TRBJ2-1; maybe TRBD1 (5 bases). Germline-derived CDR1 and CDR2 are KGHDR and SFDVKD. V gave up 3 bases and J gave up 3 bases, with 17 bases separating them. This CDR3 spans 17 amino acids. The CDR3 DNA follows: TGTGCCACCAGTGATCGACCCCCTAGAAGGGGCTACAATGAGCAGTTCTTC. Protein: CATSDRPPRRGYNEQFF.

At least ten counts were recorded for this clonotype. The rearrangement uses TRBV5-1 and TRBJ2-4; 7 positions agree with TRBD2. Germline assignment: CDR1 SGHRS and CDR2 YFSETQ. This CDR3 has 16 residues. V was clipped by 0 bases and J by 0 bases; unmatched bases: 3. CDR3 nucleotides: TGCGCCAGCAGCTTGGTTGCGGGGGTAGCCAAAAACATTCAGTACTTC. Protein sequence: CASSLVAGVAKNIQYF.

This clonotype appeared many times. The genes are TRBV5-1 and TRBJ2-3; a weak D match, TRBD2 (5 bases). The V end was cut by 4 bases, the J end by 2 bases, with 11 bases between. Germline CDR1 SGHRS, CDR2 YFSETQ. This CDR3 region has 14 residues. Here the CDR3 DNA reads TGCGCCAGCAGCACCGGACTTCACACAGATACGCAGTATTTT. Its protein is CASSTGLHTDTQYF.

This clonotype was recorded at least ten times. The rearrangement links TRBV6-6 to TRBJ1-2; D call uncertain. The CDR3 is 13 residues long. CDR1 is MNHNY, CDR2 SVGAGI, per germline (reference sequence). V was trimmed by 4 bases and J by 7 bases, leaving 13 bases between them. The CDR3 loop is CASSSLDTSGYTF. The CDR3 region has the DNA TGTGCCAGCAGTTCCCTAGACACATCTGGCTACACCTTC.

Many counts were recorded for this clonotype. The chain uses TRBV5-6 and TRBJ2-5, with 11 nucleotides matching TRBD1. The trim removed 4 bases at V and 0 bases at J, leaving 11 bases unmatched. The CDR3 runs 18 residues. The germline CDR1 and CDR2 sequences are SGHDT and YYEEEE. DNA for the CDR3: TGTGCCAGCAGCACCTTATCATGGGACAGGGGGGACCAAGAGACCCAGTACTTC. Protein: CASSTLSWDRGDQETQYF.

The table lists this clonotype with many counts. The genes are TRBV29-1 and TRBJ1-1, with D possibly TRBD1 on 6 matching bases. V dropped 7 bases and J dropped 4 bases, with 19 bases sitting between them. CDR1 is SQVTM and CDR2 is ANQGSEA in the germline V gene. The length of the CDR3 is 14 residues. As DNA, the CDR3 is TGCAGCGCCGTCAAGGGGGGGATGGGCACTGAAGCTTTCTTT. Its translation: CSAVKGGMGTEAFF.

The V call is TRBV20-1, the J call TRBJ2-7, with D possibly matching TRBD2 (5 bases). V was trimmed by 3 bases and J by 2 bases, leaving 11 bases between them. The CDR3 consists of 13 residues. CDR1 and CDR2 from the germline V gene are DFQATT and SNEGSKA (reference sequence). The CDR3 sequence is CSAREDFAYEQYF. DNA of the CDR3: TGCAGTGCTAGGGAGGACTTTGCCTACGAGCAGTACTTC.

This clonotype has ten or more counts. The chain combines TRBV20-1 with TRBJ2-2; 11 positions match TRBD2. The CDR3 length is 16 residues. Trimming removed 1 base from V and 5 bases from J; junction bases left unmatched: 6. The germline V gene has CDR1 DFQATT and CDR2 SNEGSKA (reference sequence). The CDR3 loop is CSARGALAGGTGELFF. The CDR3 DNA is TGCAGTGCTAGAGGGGCGCTAGCGGGAGGTACCGGGGAGCTGTTTTTT.

This clonotype was seen ten or more times. Here the CDR3 reads CATSPKWGLSYNEQFF. The CDR3 nucleotides are TGTGCCACCAGCCCCAAATGGGGTCTCTCCTACAATGAGCAGTTCTTC. V usage is TRBV24-1 and J usage is TRBJ2-1; D call uncertain. Germline CDR1 and CDR2: KGHDR and SFDVKD. The CDR3 consists of 16 residues. V gave up 7 bases and J gave up 0 bases, with 15 bases separating them.

This clonotype was counted at least ten times. J is TRBJ1-5 and V is TRBV20-1; a weak D match, TRBD1 (6 bases). V lost 6 bases and J 9 bases, leaving 18 bases between the germline ends. The CDR3 spans 13 residues. CDR1 and CDR2 (germline): DFQATT, SNEGSKA (reference sequence). CDR3 nucleotide sequence: TGCAGTGCAGGGGCAGGGGATACTGGGCCCCAGCATTTT. The encoded protein is CSAGAGDTGPQHF.

In this sample, this clonotype turned up many times. This chain joins TRBV6-5 and TRBJ1-1; 7 bases fit TRBD1. With 2 bases clipped from V and 5 bases from J, the junction kept 14 bases outside the gene matches. CDR3 length: 17 residues. Looked up from germline, CDR1 is MNHEY and CDR2 is SVGAGI. The chain's CDR3 is CASSYTTGRRLVTEAFF. CDR3 sequence (DNA): TGTGCCAGCAGTTACACGACAGGGAGGAGGCTCGTAACTGAAGCTTTCTTT.

This clonotype was found many times. The chain couples TRBV20-1 to TRBJ2-5, with D perhaps being TRBD1 or TRBD2 (5 bases each). The V and J ends lost 3 bases and 5 bases respectively, with 10 bases between them. This CDR3 region has 12 residues. In germline, CDR1 is DFQATT, CDR2 SNEGSKA (reference sequence). Written as DNA, the CDR3 is TGCAGTGCTAGGAGGGGCCGGGAGACCCAGTACTTC. It codes for CSARRGRETQYF.

This clonotype was detected ten times or more. The genes are TRBV4-1 and TRBJ1-1; unclear D gene. The V end was cut by 4 bases, the J end by 0 bases, with 12 bases between. The V gene's germline CDR1 is MGHRA and CDR2 YSYEKL. The CDR3 runs 15 residues. In nucleotides, the CDR3 is TGCGCCAGCAGCCCCAGATTCCTTATGAACACTGAAGCTTTCTTT. Its translation is CASSPRFLMNTEAFF.

This clonotype was seen repeatedly, ten times or more. V usage is TRBV7-7 and J usage is TRBJ2-3, with D possibly being TRBD2 (6 bases). The V and J ends lost 4 bases and 1 base respectively, with 12 bases between them. Germline V gives CDR1 SSHAT, CDR2 FNYEAQ (reference sequence). The CDR3 runs 15 residues. The CDR3 sequence: CASSSGLRGTDTQYF. The CDR3 DNA follows: TGTGCCAGCAGCTCGGGACTCCGTGGCACAGATACGCAGTATTTT.

In its sample, this clonotype was seen many times. The genes are TRBV20-1 and TRBJ2-5, with D tentatively TRBD1 (6 bases). Trimming stripped 6 bases from V and 5 bases from J, with 13 bases between. In germline, CDR1 is DFQATT, CDR2 SNEGSKA (reference sequence). The CDR3 length is 12 residues. Written as DNA, the CDR3 is TGCAGTGCCATTAGGGGGTCGGAGACCCAGTACTTC. Its translation is CSAIRGSETQYF.

This clonotype was seen repeatedly, ten times or more. The chain employs TRBV12-3 or TRBV12-4 and TRBJ1-2, with 8 bases identical to TRBD1. V lost 6 bases to trimming and J lost 7 bases; unmatched junction nucleotides: 7. This CDR3 spans 13 amino acids. DNA of the CDR3: TGTGCCAGCAGACCGACAGGGGTCGCTGGCTACACCTTC. Protein sequence: CASRPTGVAGYTF.

In its sample, this clonotype was seen many times. The rearrangement links TRBV5-6 to TRBJ2-1; perhaps D is TRBD1 or TRBD2 (6 bases each). The CDR3 spans 13 residues. Looked up from germline, CDR1 is SGHDT and CDR2 is YYEEEE. The V gene lost 0 bases and the J gene lost 6 bases, with 7 bases spanning the gap. The CDR3 is CASSLGGANEQFF. For the CDR3, the DNA is TGTGCCAGCAGCTTGGGGGGGGCCAATGAGCAGTTCTTC. Supplemented by reference TRBV5-6 and TRBJ2-1, the full variable domain reads DAGVTQSPTHLIKTRGQQVTLRCSPKSGHDTVSWYQQALGQGPQFIFQYYEEEERQRGNFPDRFSGHQFPNYSSELNVNALLLGDSALYLCASSLGGANEQFFGPGTRLTVL.

There are many counts of this clonotype. This sequence joins TRBV12-3 or TRBV12-4 and TRBJ2-5; 13 bases align to TRBD2. The J segment lost 5 bases and the V segment lost 6 bases, leaving 3 bases of the junction unmatched. There are 14 residues in the CDR3. This CDR3 reads CASSVLAGGETQYF. The DNA of the CDR3 is TGTGCCAGCAGCGTACTAGCGGGGGGGGAGACCCAGTACTTC.